A single T cell receptor (beta chain) is shown here with its context. Its specificity is not known. RNA was isolated and reverse transcribed to cDNA, the sequencing template. The method was immunoSEQ multiplex PCR; TCRdb's version includes in-frame clones alone and lacks a portion of them. Of some 110,000 clones in the sample, roughly 69% were seen once. The data originate from a study of CD8+ T cells in alopecia areata. J was trimmed by 2 bases and V by 6 bases; bases with no gene match: 5. In germline, CDR1 is SGHRS, CDR2 YFSETQ. CDR3 length: 15 amino acids. Using a FACSAria, the CD4+ and CD8+ T cells were sorted from the PBMCs. Study results and limitations: Sequencing of scalp samples also captures resident alphabeta T cells of normal skin.

The clonotype comes from a human donor in good health. Sequenced: CD4+ T cells sorted from blood. The V and J genes are TRBV5-1 and TRBJ2-2; 9 bases line up with TRBD2. The DNA for the CDR3 is TGCGCCAGCACCCGAGGGACTAGCAACACCGGGGAGCTGTTTTTT. It encodes CASTRGTSNTGELFF.